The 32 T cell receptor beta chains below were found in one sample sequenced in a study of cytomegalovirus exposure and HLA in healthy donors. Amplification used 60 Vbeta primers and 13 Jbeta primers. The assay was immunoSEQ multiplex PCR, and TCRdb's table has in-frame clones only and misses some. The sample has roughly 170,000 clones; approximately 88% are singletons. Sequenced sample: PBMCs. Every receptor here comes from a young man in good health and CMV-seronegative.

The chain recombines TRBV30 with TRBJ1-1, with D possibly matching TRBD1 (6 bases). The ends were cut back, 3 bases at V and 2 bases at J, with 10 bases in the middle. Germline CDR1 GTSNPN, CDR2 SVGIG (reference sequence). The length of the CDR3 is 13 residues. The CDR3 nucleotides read TGTGCCTGGAGCAAACAGGGTAACACTGAAGCTTTCTTT. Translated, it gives CAWSKQGNTEAFF.

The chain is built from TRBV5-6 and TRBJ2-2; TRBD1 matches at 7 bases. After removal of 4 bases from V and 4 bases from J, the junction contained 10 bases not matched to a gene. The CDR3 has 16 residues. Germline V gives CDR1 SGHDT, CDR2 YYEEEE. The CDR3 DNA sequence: TGTGCCAGCAGCCTAAGCGCACAGGGGCCCACCGGGGAGCTGTTTTTT. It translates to CASSLSAQGPTGELFF. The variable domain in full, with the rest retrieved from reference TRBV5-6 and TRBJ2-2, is DAGVTQSPTHLIKTRGQQVTLRCSPKSGHDTVSWYQQALGQGPQFIFQYYEEEERQRGNFPDRFSGHQFPNYSSELNVNALLLGDSALYLCASSLSAQGPTGELFFGEGSRLTVL.

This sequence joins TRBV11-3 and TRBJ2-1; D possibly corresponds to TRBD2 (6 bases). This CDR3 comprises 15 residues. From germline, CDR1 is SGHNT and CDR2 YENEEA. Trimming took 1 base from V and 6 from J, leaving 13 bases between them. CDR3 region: CASSLGGASINEQFF. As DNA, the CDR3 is TGTGCCAGCAGCTTAGGCGGGGCCTCAATCAATGAGCAGTTCTTC. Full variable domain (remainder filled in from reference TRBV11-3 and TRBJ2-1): EAGVVQSPRYKIIEKKQPVAFWCNPISGHNTLYWYLQNLGQGPELLIRYENEEAVDDSQLPKDRFSAERLKGVDSTLKIQPAELGDSAVYLCASSLGGASINEQFFGPGTRLTVL.

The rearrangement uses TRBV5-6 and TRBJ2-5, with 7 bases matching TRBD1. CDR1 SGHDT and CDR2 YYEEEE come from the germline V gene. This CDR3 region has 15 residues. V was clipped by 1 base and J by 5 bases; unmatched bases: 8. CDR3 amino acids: CASSLPGGVVETQYF. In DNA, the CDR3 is TGTGCCAGCAGCTTGCCAGGGGGAGTTGTGGAGACCCAGTACTTC.

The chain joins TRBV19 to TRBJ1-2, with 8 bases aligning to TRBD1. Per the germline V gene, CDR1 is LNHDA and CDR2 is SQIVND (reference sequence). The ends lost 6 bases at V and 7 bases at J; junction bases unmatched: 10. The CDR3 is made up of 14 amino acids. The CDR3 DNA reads TGTGCCAGTAGCCCAGACAGGGGTGTTCGTGGCTACACCTTC. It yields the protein CASSPDRGVRGYTF. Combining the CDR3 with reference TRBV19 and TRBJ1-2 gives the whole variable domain DGGITQSPKYLFRKEGQNVTLSCEQNLNHDAMYWYRQDPGQGLRLIYYSQIVNDFQKGDIAEGYSVSREKKESFPLTVTSAQKNPTAFYLCASSPDRGVRGYTFGSGTRLTVV.

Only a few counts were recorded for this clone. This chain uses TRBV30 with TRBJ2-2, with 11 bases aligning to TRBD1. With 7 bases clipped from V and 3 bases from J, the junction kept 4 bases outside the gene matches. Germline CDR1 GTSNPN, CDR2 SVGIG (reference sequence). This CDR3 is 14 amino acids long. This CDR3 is CAFPGQGDTGELFF. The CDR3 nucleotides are TGTGCCTTCCCGGGACAGGGGGACACCGGGGAGCTGTTTTTT.

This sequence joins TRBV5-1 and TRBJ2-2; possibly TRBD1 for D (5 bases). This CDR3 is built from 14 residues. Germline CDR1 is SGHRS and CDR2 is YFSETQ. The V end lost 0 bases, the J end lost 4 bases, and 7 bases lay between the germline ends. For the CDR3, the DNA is TGCGCCAGCAGCTTGGGACAGAGCACCGGGGAGCTGTTTTTT. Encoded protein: CASSLGQSTGELFF.

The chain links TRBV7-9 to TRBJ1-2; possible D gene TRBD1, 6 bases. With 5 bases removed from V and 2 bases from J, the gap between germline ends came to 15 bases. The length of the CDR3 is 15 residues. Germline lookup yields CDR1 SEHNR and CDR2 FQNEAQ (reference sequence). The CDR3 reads CASSPRGRGNYGYTF. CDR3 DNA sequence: TGTGCCAGCAGCCCAAGGGGCAGGGGAAACTATGGCTACACCTTC.

CDR3 residues: CASSYGGPGDYEQYF. The CDR3 DNA reads as TGTGCCAGCAGTTATGGGGGCCCAGGGGATTACGAGCAGTACTTC. The chain has TRBV6-5 and TRBJ2-7; possible D gene TRBD1, 6 bases. Trimming pared 3 bases from V and 4 bases from J, leaving 16 bases between. This CDR3 comprises 15 residues. Germline assignment: CDR1 MNHEY and CDR2 SVGAGI.

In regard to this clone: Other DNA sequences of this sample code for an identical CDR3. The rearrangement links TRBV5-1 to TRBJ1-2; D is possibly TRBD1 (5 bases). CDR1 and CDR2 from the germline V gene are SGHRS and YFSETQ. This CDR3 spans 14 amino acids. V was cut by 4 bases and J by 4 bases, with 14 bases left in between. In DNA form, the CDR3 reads TGCGCCAGCAGCCGAAGCAGGGAAAGCTATGGCTACACCTTC. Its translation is CASSRSRESYGYTF. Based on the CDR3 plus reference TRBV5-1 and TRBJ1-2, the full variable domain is KAGVTQTPRYLIKTRGQQVTLSCSPISGHRSVSWYQQTPGQGLQFLFEYFSETQRNKGNFPGRFSGRQFSNSRSEMNVSTLELGDSALYLCASSRSRESYGYTFGSGTRLTVV.

In nucleotides, the CDR3 is TGTGCCAGCAAGACAGGGGGGAACACCGGGGAGCTGTTTTTT. It is translated as CASKTGGNTGELFF. The chain recombines TRBV28 with TRBJ2-2; 9 positions agree with TRBD1. The germline V gene has CDR1 MDHEN and CDR2 SYDVKM. CDR3 length: 14 amino acids. The J segment lost 1 base and the V segment lost 7 bases, leaving 1 base of the junction unmatched. Complete variable domain (other parts from reference TRBV28 and TRBJ2-2): DVKVTQSSRYLVKRTGEKVFLECVQDMDHENMFWYRQDPGLGLRLIYFSYDVKMKEKGDIPEGYSVSREKKERFSLILESASTNQTSMYLCASKTGGNTGELFFGEGSRLTVL.

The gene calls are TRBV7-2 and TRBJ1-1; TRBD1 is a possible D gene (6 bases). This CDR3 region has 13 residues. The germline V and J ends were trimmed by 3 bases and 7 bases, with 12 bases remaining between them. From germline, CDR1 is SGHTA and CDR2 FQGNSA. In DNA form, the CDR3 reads TGTGCCAGCAGCTTCACACAGGGTATTGAAGCTTTCTTT. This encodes CASSFTQGIEAFF.

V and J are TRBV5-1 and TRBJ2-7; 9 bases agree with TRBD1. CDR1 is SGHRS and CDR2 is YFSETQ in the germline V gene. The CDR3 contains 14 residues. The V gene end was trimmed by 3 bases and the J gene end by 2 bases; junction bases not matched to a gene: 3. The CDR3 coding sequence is TGCGCCAGCAGCTGGGGGACAGGGACCTACGAGCAGTACTTC. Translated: CASSWGTGTYEQYF.

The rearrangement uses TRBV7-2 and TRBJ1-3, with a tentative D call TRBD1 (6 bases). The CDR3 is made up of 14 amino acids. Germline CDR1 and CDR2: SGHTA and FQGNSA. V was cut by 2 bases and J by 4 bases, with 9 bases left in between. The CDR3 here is CASSLQTGGNTIYF. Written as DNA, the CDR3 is TGTGCCAGCAGCTTACAGACAGGCGGAAACACCATATATTTT.

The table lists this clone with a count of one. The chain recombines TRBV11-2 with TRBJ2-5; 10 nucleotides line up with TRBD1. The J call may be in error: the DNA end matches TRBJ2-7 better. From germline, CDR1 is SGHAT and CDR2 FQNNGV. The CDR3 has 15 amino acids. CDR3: CASSFGQGETYEQYF. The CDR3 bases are TGTGCCAGCAGCTTTGGACAGGGGGAAACCTACGAGCAGTACTTC.

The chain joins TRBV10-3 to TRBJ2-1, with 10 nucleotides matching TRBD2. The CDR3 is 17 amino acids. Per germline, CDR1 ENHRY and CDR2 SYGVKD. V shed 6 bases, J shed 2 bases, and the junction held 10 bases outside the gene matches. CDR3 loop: CAIRQGPAGGAYNEQFF. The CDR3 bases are TGTGCCATCAGGCAGGGTCCAGCGGGAGGGGCCTACAATGAGCAGTTCTTC.

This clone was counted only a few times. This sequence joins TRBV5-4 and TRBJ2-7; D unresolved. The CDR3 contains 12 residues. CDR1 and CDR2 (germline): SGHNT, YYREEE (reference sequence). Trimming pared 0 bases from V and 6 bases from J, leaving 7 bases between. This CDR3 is CASSLERGEQYF. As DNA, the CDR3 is TGTGCCAGCAGCTTGGAGAGAGGCGAGCAGTACTTC.

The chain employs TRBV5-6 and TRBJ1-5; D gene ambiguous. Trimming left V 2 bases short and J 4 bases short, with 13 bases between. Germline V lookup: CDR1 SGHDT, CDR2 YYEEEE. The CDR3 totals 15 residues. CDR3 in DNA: TGTGCCAGCAGCTTCTCTTTCGGTCTTAATCAGCCCCAGCATTTT. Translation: CASSFSFGLNQPQHF.

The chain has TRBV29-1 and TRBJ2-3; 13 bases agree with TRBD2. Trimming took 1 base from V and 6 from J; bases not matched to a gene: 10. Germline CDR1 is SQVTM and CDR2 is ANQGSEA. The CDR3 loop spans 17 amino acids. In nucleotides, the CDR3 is TGCAGCGTTGAAGGGTTCGGTACTAGCGGGAGGGTTGATACGCAGTATTTT. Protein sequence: CSVEGFGTSGRVDTQYF.

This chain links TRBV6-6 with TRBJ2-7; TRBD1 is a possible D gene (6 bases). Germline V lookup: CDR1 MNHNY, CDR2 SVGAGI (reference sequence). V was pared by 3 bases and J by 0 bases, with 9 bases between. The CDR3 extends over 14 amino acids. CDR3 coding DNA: TGTGCCAGCAGTTATTCGGACAGCTCCTACGAGCAGTACTTC. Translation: CASSYSDSSYEQYF.

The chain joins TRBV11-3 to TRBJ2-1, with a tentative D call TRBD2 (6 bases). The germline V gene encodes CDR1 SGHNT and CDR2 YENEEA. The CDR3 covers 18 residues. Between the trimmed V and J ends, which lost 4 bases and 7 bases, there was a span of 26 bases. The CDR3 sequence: CASSSRTSRWRERNEQFF. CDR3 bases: TGTGCCAGCAGCTCCCGGACCTCGAGGTGGCGGGAACGGAATGAGCAGTTCTTC. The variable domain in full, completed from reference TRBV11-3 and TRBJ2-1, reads EAGVVQSPRYKIIEKKQPVAFWCNPISGHNTLYWYLQNLGQGPELLIRYENEEAVDDSQLPKDRFSAERLKGVDSTLKIQPAELGDSAVYLCASSSRTSRWRERNEQFFGPGTRLTVL.

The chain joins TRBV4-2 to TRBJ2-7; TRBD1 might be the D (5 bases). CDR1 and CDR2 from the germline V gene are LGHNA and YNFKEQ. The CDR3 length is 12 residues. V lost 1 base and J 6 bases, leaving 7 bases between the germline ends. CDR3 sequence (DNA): TGTGCCAGCAGCCAAGGACAGTCCGAGCAGTACTTC. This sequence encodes CASSQGQSEQYF.

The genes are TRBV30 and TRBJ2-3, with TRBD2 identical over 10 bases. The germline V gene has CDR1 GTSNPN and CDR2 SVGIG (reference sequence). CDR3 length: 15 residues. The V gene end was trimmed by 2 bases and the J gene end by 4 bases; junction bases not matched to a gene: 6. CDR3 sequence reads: CAWSLVAGGADTQYF. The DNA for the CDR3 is TGTGCCTGGAGTCTAGTAGCGGGGGGTGCAGATACGCAGTATTTT.

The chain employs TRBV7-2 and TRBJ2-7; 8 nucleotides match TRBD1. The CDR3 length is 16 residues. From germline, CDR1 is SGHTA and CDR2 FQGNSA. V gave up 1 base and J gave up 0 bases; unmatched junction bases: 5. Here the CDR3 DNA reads TGTGCCAGCAGCTTAGGGACAGGGTATTCCTCCTACGAGCAGTACTTC. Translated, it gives CASSLGTGYSSYEQYF.

This CDR3 reads CASSPNRGGSYGRLGQYF. CDR3 coding DNA: TGTGCCAGCAGTCCAAACAGGGGGGGCTCCTACGGGCGGCTGGGGCAGTACTTC. The chain employs TRBV27 and TRBJ2-7; tentative D call: TRBD1 (8 bases). The CDR3 contains 18 residues. Germline CDR1 and CDR2: MNHEY and SMNVEV (reference sequence). Trimming removed 5 bases at V and 9 bases at J, with 32 bases between.

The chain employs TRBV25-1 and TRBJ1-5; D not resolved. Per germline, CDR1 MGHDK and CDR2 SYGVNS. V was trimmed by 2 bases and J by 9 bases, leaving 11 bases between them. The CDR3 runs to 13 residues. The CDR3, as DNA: TGTGCCAGCAGTGAAAGCGACGGGTTGCCCCAGCATTTT. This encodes CASSESDGLPQHF. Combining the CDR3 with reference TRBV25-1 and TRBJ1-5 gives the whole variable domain EADIYQTPRYLVIGTGKKITLECSQTMGHDKMYWYQQDPGMELHLIHYSYGVNSTEKGDLSSESTVSRIRTEHFPLTLESARPSHTSQYLCASSESDGLPQHFGDGTRLSIL.

DNA for the CDR3: TGTGCCAGTTGGGGCTTAGGCGACGAGCAGTACTTC. Amino acid sequence: CASWGLGDEQYF. The chain links TRBV19 to TRBJ2-7; the D gene is possibly TRBD1 (5 bases). Between the trimmed V and J ends, which lost 8 bases and 5 bases, there was a span of 13 bases. Germline V gene lookup returns CDR1 LNHDA and CDR2 SQIVND (reference sequence). The CDR3 sequence is 12 residues long. The variable domain in full, with the rest retrieved from reference TRBV19 and TRBJ2-7, is DGGITQSPKYLFRKEGQNVTLSCEQNLNHDAMYWYRQDPGQGLRLIYYSQIVNDFQKGDIAEGYSVSREKKESFPLTVTSAQKNPTAFYLCASWGLGDEQYFGPGTRLTVT.

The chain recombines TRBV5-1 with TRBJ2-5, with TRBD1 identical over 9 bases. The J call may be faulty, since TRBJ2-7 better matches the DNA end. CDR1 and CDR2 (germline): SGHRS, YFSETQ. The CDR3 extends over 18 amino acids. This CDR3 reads CASSYGDRETVSSYEQYF. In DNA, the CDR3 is TGCGCCAGCAGCTACGGGGACAGGGAAACGGTAAGCTCCTACGAGCAGTACTTC.

CDR3 protein: CASRPGTGNYEQYF. The CDR3 nucleotides are TGTGCCAGCAGGCCAGGGACAGGGAATTACGAGCAGTACTTC. The J gene is TRBJ2-7, the V gene TRBV11-2, with 9 bases that match TRBD1. The V gene end was trimmed by 6 bases and the J gene end by 4 bases; junction bases not matched to a gene: 7. Germline loops: CDR1 SGHAT, CDR2 FQNNGV. The CDR3 runs to 14 residues.

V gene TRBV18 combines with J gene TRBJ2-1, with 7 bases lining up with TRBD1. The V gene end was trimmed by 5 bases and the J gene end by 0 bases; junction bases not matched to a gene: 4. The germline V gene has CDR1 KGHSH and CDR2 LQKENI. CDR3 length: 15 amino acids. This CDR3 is CASSKGQSSYNEQFF. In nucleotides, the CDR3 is TGTGCCAGCTCAAAGGGACAGAGCTCCTACAATGAGCAGTTCTTC.

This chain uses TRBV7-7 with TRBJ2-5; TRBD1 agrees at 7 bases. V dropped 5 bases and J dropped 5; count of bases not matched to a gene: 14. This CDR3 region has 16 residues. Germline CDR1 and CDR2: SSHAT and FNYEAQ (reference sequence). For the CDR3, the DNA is TGTGCCAGCAGCGTAGGATCTCAGGGGGTTGGGGAGACCCAGTACTTC. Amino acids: CASSVGSQGVGETQYF. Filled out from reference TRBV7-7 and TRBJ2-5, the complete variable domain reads GAGVSQSPRYKVTKRGQDVTLRCDPISSHATLYWYQQALGQGPEFLTYFNYEAQPDKSGLPSDRFSAERPEGSISTLTIQRTEQRDSAMYRCASSVGSQGVGETQYFGPGTRLLVL.

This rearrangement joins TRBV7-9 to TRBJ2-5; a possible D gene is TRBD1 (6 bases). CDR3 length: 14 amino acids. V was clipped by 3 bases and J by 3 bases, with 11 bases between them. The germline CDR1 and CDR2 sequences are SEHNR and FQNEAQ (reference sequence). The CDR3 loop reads CASSFPDRKETQYF. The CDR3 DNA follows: TGTGCCAGCAGCTTCCCCGACAGGAAAGAGACCCAGTACTTC.